A selection of T cell receptor beta chains follows, all from one sample in a study of T cells in Graves' hyperthyroidism and ophthalmopathy. TCRdb passed the multiplex PCR reads through MiXCR, listing each CDR3 protein once. The table shows a few hundred thousand distinct CDR3 sequences, with about 46% occurring only once. What was sequenced was peripheral blood or thyroid tissue (not recorded which). All receptors derive from an adult woman with Graves' disease, either hyperthyroidism or ophthalmopathy (not recorded which). Each CDR3 is given with its conserved first and last residue. A D gene is named only where the DNA matches it firmly. Size is stated for part of the rows, as once, few or many counts, or as a class when the clone is expanded.

d_call: NA
v_call: TRBV10-3
j_call: TRBJ2-7
clone_size: once
cdr3_nt: TGTGCCATTTATCGTGGGCATAATCGGGATGACGAGCAGTACTTC
cdr3_aa: CAIYRGHNRDDEQYF

d_call: TRBD1
v_call: TRBV7-2
j_call: TRBJ1-1
clone_size: NA
cdr3_nt: TGTGCCAGCATCCGGGACAGTTCACCCCCGGGCACTGAAGCTTTCTTT
cdr3_aa: CASIRDSSPPGTEAFF

d_call: NA
v_call: TRBV29-1
j_call: TRBJ2-5
clone_size: NA
cdr3_nt: TGCAGCGTTTGCCGAGGGCGAGAGACCCAGTACTTC
cdr3_aa: CSVCRGRETQYF

d_call: TRBD1
v_call: TRBV5-4
j_call: TRBJ1-3
clone_size: many
cdr3_nt: TGTGCCAGCAGCTTGAGGGACAGAGGAAACACCATATATTTT
cdr3_aa: CASSLRDRGNTIYF

d_call: TRBD2
v_call: TRBV10-2
j_call: TRBJ2-7
clone_size: many
cdr3_nt: TGCGCCAGCAGTAGGGCGGGAGATGGGTACGAGCAGTACTTC
cdr3_aa: CASSRAGDGYEQYF

d_call: NA
v_call: TRBV7-9
j_call: TRBJ2-2
clone_size: many
cdr3_nt: TGTGCCAGCAGCTTCGGGGCAGGATCGGGCGGGGAGCTGTTTTTT
cdr3_aa: CASSFGAGSGGELFF

d_call: NA
v_call: TRBV19
j_call: TRBJ2-7
clone_size: once
cdr3_nt: TGTGCCAGTAGTATATCTCGGGACACATATTACGAGCAGTACTTC
cdr3_aa: CASSISRDTYYEQYF

d_call: NA
v_call: TRBV7-9
j_call: TRBJ2-7
clone_size: few
cdr3_nt: TGTGCCAGCAGTTCTCGAACAACCGGGGTGCAGTACTTC
cdr3_aa: CASSSRTTGVQYF

d_call: TRBD1
v_call: TRBV5-4
j_call: TRBJ1-2
clone_size: many
cdr3_nt: TGTGCCAGCAGCGCGGGACAGCGCAGCTATGGCTACACCTTC
cdr3_aa: CASSAGQRSYGYTF

d_call: TRBD2
v_call: TRBV2
j_call: TRBJ2-1
clone_size: NA
cdr3_nt: TGTGCCAGCAGGGAGGGACTAGCGGGAGTGCTTAGGGAATTCTTC
cdr3_aa: CASREGLAGVLREFF